This T cell receptor beta chain was sequenced for a study of CD8 T cells in Susac syndrome. After extraction with the RNeasy kit, roughly 0.45 to 1 ug of the RNA was reverse transcribed using random hexamers. TCRdb passed the immunoSEQ multiplex PCR reads through MiXCR, listing each CDR3 protein once. The table has some 99,000 distinct CDR3 sequences, roughly 96% seen once. Healthy donors matched for age and sex were used as controls. CDR1 SEHNR and CDR2 FQNEAQ come from the germline V gene (reference sequence). Trimming pared 4 bases from V and 10 bases from J, leaving 14 bases between. The CDR3 covers 13 residues.

The sequencing input was CD4+ T cells from PBMCs. This clonotype was obtained from a human donor in good health. The chain carries TRBV7-9 and TRBJ2-1; possible D gene TRBD1, 5 bases. Here the CDR3 reads CASSSSGMWEQFF. Here the CDR3 DNA reads TGTGCCAGCAGCTCCTCAGGGATGTGGGAGCAGTTCTTC.